The following is a T cell receptor beta chain sequence with its context. V was pared by 0 bases and J by 6 bases, with 12 bases between. Germline V lookup: CDR1 MNHEY, CDR2 SMNVEV (reference sequence). The CDR3 is 15 residues long. Caucasian adults living in Nashville, Tennessee, provided all samples. Each CD8 memory set brought CD45RO+ cells together with CCR7-negative CD45RA+ TemRA cells. This entry comes from a study of shared clonotypes between healthy human individuals. Assay execution took place at the deep level. When replicate PCRs were run on sorted subsets, they used 150 to 250 ng DNA, about 30,000 T cell genomes. Clones were sequenced by immunoSEQ multiplex PCR, and TCRdb holds only the in-frame ones, with some missing. The data contain 550,000 to 800,000 clones, around 91% of them singletons.

The chain couples TRBV27 to TRBJ2-1; a possible D gene is TRBD2 (6 bases). The sample was memory CD8+ T cells from PBMCs. The subset: CD45RO+ cells pooled with CCR7-negative TemRA cells. This sequence originates from a man younger than 30 in good health. Some clones in this sample may be carry-over from other donors' samples. The CDR3 nucleotides are TGTGCCAGCAGTTTATCGCGGGATTCGTCCAATGAGCAGTTCTTC. Translating gives CASSLSRDSSNEQFF.